The sample holds one count of the clone carrying this T cell receptor (beta chain). Antigen: not known. These data come from a study of cytomegalovirus exposure and HLA in healthy donors. Study-wide results and caveats: Highest at DRB1 and lowest at HLA-C, TCR association rates differed among HLA loci in a later analysis.

PCR employed 60 Vbeta and 13 Jbeta primers. Assay used: immunoSEQ multiplex PCR; TCRdb lists only in-frame clones, some missing. This table has around 92,000 clones, approximately 80% appearing once. Trimming pared 3 bases from V and 4 bases from J, leaving 9 bases between. The CDR3 has 13 amino acids. CDR1 is SNHLY and CDR2 is FYNNEI in the germline V gene. Material for sequencing was PBMCs. The TCR sequence derives from a female donor in good health and CMV-seropositive. The rearrangement joins TRBV2 to TRBJ2-5; D is unresolved. The CDR3 here is CASSELAPETQYF. The CDR3 coding sequence is TGTGCCAGCAGTGAGTTAGCCCCAGAGACCCAGTACTTC.